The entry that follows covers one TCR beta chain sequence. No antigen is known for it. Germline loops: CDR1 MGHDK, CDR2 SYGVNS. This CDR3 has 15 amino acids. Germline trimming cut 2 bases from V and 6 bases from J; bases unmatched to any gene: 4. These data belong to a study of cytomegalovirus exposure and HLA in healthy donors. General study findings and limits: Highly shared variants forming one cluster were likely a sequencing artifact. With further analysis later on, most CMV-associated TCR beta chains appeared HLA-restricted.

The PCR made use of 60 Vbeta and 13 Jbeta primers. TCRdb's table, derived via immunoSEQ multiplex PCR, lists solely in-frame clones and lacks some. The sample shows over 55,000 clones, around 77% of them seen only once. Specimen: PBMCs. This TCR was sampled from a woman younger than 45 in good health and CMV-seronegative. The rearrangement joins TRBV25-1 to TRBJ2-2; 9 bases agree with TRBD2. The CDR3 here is CASSEAREGPGELFF. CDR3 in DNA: TGTGCCAGCAGTGAAGCGCGGGAGGGGCCCGGGGAGCTGTTTTTT. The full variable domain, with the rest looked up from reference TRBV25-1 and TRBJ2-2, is EADIYQTPRYLVIGTGKKITLECSQTMGHDKMYWYQQDPGMELHLIHYSYGVNSTEKGDLSSESTVSRIRTEHFPLTLESARPSHTSQYLCASSEAREGPGELFFGEGSRLTVL.